Presented here are 30 T cell receptor beta chains from one specimen sequenced in a study of shared clonotypes between healthy human individuals (dated by TCRdb to about 2020). Library construction relied on the immunoSEQ multiplex PCR assay. TCRdb provides this immuneACCESS table in a form limited to in-frame rearrangements. Some clones are lacking; in checked studies, under half of them reflect an unresolved V gene, and why the rest are absent is not known. The sample records over 2 million clones, about 94% of which are singletons. About 1.1% of the sample belongs to the ten largest clones. CD8 naive samples were CD45RO-negative cells positively selected for CCR7, giving a CD45RA+CCR7+ population that excluded TemRA cells. The sequenced sample consisted of naive CD8+ T cells sorted from blood. This specimen's cell subset or site label, per the study, means: CD45RA+CCR7+. The receptors were gathered from a man aged 18 to 30 in good health.

This clone was seen only once. CDR3 sequence: CASRERGSDEQFF. In DNA form, the CDR3 reads TGTGCCAGCAGGGAGAGGGGGTCCGATGAGCAGTTCTTC. The chain uses TRBV5-4 and TRBJ2-1; D is perhaps TRBD1 (6 bases). The CDR3 totals 13 residues. Germline V lookup: CDR1 SGHNT, CDR2 YYREEE (reference sequence). Trimming shortened V by 5 bases and J by 8 bases, and 14 bases separated the two germline ends.

In regard to this clone: One end of the junction does not line up with germline, which may come from a read error. The chain combines TRBV4-1 with TRBJ2-7; D assignment may be TRBD1 or TRBD2 (5 bases each). CDR3 length: 14 residues. The germline gives CDR1 MGHRA, CDR2 YSYEKL. The CDR3 loop reads CASSQAWGSSEQYF. The CDR3 nucleotides read TGCGCCAGCAGCCAAGCCTGGGGGTCCTCCGAGCAGTACTTC.

The chain couples TRBV13 to TRBJ1-1, with unresolved D. The germline gives CDR1 PRHDT, CDR2 FYEKMQ (reference sequence). The CDR3 sequence is 15 residues long. V dropped 1 base and J dropped 4 bases, with 13 bases sitting between them. CDR3 amino acids: CASSLVSPPGTEAFF. The CDR3 DNA follows: TGTGCCAGCAGCTTAGTTAGTCCCCCGGGCACTGAAGCTTTCTTT.

The genes are TRBV29-1 and TRBJ2-1; D is unclear. Germline V gene data show CDR1 as SQVTM and CDR2 as ANQGSEA. The CDR3 sequence is 11 residues long. V shed 6 bases and J shed 6 bases, with 9 bases lying between them. CDR3 nucleotides: TGCAGCGTACCAGACGGCAATGAGCAGTTCTTC. It is translated as CSVPDGNEQFF.

The gene calls are TRBV28 and TRBJ1-2; D is perhaps TRBD1 (5 bases). The CDR3 covers 13 residues. The germline V gene encodes CDR1 MDHEN and CDR2 SYDVKM. Trimming shortened V by 1 base and J by 7 bases, and 10 bases separated the two germline ends. The CDR3: CASSLSGQGGYTF. The CDR3, as DNA: TGTGCCAGCAGTTTATCCGGGCAGGGTGGCTACACCTTC.

This clone was detected only once. This rearrangement joins TRBV2 to TRBJ2-2; D is unclear. Germline CDR1 SNHLY, CDR2 FYNNEI. The CDR3 is 13 amino acids. V lost 6 bases, J lost 0 bases, and 5 bases lay in between. The CDR3 DNA sequence: TGTGCCAGCAGCAGCTCGAACACCGGGGAGCTGTTTTTT. This gives the protein CASSSSNTGELFF. The full variable domain, its missing parts supplied by reference TRBV2 and TRBJ2-2, is EPEVTQTPSHQVTQMGQEVILRCVPISNHLYFYWYRQILGQKVEFLVSFYNNEISEKSEIFDDQFSVERPDGSNFTLKIRSTKLEDSAMYFCASSSSNTGELFFGEGSRLTVL.

Regarding this clone: Other DNA sequences of this sample code for an identical CDR3. V and J are TRBV9 and TRBJ2-7, with 7 bases aligning to TRBD2. The ends lost 4 bases at V and 0 bases at J; junction bases unmatched: 7. CDR1 and CDR2 (germline): SGDLS, YYNGEE. The CDR3 sequence is 15 residues long. DNA of the CDR3: TGTGCCAGCAGCCCCTGGGGAGGGAGCTCCTACGAGCAGTACTTC. Residues: CASSPWGGSSYEQYF. The complete variable domain, with remaining parts taken from reference TRBV9 and TRBJ2-7, reads DSGVTQTPKHLITATGQRVTLRCSPRSGDLSVYWYQQSLDQGLQFLIQYYNGEERAKGNILERFSAQQFPDLHSELNLSSLELGDSALYFCASSPWGGSSYEQYFGPGTRLTVT.

The chain links TRBV27 to TRBJ2-7; weak D call: TRBD2 (6 bases). Germline CDR1 and CDR2: MNHEY and SMNVEV (reference sequence). The V end lost 5 bases, the J end lost 3 bases, and 17 bases lay between the germline ends. The CDR3 length is 15 residues. The CDR3 sequence: CASSLQLAALYEQYF. The CDR3 nucleotides are TGTGCCAGCAGTCTGCAACTAGCTGCACTCTACGAGCAGTACTTC.

The chain links TRBV29-1 to TRBJ2-5; 8 positions agree with TRBD2. The V segment lost 0 bases and the J segment 3 bases; nucleotides outside the gene matches: 6. Germline V gives CDR1 SQVTM, CDR2 ANQGSEA. The CDR3 sequence is 15 residues long. CDR3 protein: CSVEDRPGGEETQYF. For the CDR3, the DNA is TGCAGCGTTGAAGATCGACCGGGAGGGGAAGAGACCCAGTACTTC.

This clone appeared once. The chain is built from TRBV7-9 and TRBJ2-2; D not resolved. There are 9 residues in the CDR3. Trimming shortened V by 10 bases and J by 6 bases, and 3 bases separated the two germline ends. In germline, CDR1 is SEHNR, CDR2 FQNEAQ (reference sequence). The CDR3 spells CAISGELFF. The CDR3 bases are TGTGCCATTTCCGGGGAGCTGTTTTTT.

The rearrangement uses TRBV29-1 and TRBJ2-5; D possibly corresponds to TRBD2 (6 bases). V shed 7 bases and J shed 4 bases, with 13 bases lying between them. The CDR3 length is 12 residues. Per the germline V gene, CDR1 is SQVTM and CDR2 is ANQGSEA. CDR3 nucleotide sequence: TGCAGCGCGCATGGAGGGCCAGAGACCCAGTACTTC. Its protein is CSAHGGPETQYF.

The chain joins TRBV4-1 to TRBJ2-7; TRBD1 agrees at 8 bases. V lost 4 bases and J lost 7; bases outside the gene matches: 9. The CDR3 is 14 residues long. The germline CDR1 and CDR2 sequences are MGHRA and YSYEKL. CDR3 region: CASSPGTGFWEQYF. The CDR3 nucleotides are TGCGCCAGCAGCCCCGGGACAGGATTTTGGGAGCAGTACTTC.

The V gene is TRBV27, the J gene TRBJ2-2; 7 bases match TRBD2. Germline loops: CDR1 MNHEY, CDR2 SMNVEV (reference sequence). This CDR3 contains 15 residues. V shed 9 bases, J shed 4 bases, and the junction held 11 bases outside the gene matches. CDR3: CASCPSGGSTGELFF. CDR3 nucleotide sequence: TGTGCCAGTTGCCCTAGCGGCGGGAGCACCGGGGAGCTGTTTTTT.

The chain is built from TRBV2 and TRBJ2-3; 7 nucleotides match TRBD1. Unmatched junction bases numbered 6, after V lost 8 bases and J lost 4 bases. CDR1 and CDR2 (germline): SNHLY, FYNNEI. The CDR3 has 13 residues. The CDR3 DNA reads as TGTGCCAGCGGGGACAGTCGCGCAGATACGCAGTATTTT. It specifies CASGDSRADTQYF.

The chain couples TRBV5-4 to TRBJ2-3; a weak D match, TRBD2 (5 bases). Germline loops: CDR1 SGHNT, CDR2 YYREEE (reference sequence). V was cut by 4 bases and J by 4 bases, with 13 bases left in between. The CDR3 sequence is 14 residues long. CDR3: CASSPFGAADTQYF. The CDR3 DNA sequence: TGTGCCAGCAGCCCCTTCGGAGCGGCAGATACGCAGTATTTT. Complete variable domain (other parts from reference TRBV5-4 and TRBJ2-3): ETGVTQSPTHLIKTRGQQVTLRCSSQSGHNTVSWYQQALGQGPQFIFQYYREEENGRGNFPPRFSGLQFPNYSSELNVNALELDDSALYLCASSPFGAADTQYFGPGTRLTVL.

The chain carries TRBV7-9 and TRBJ1-1; 7 bases line up with TRBD1. The CDR3 sequence is 15 residues long. The trim removed 5 bases at V and 1 base at J, leaving 7 bases unmatched. The germline V gene encodes CDR1 SEHNR and CDR2 FQNEAQ (reference sequence). The CDR3 loop is CASSLTTGQNTEAFF. CDR3 nucleotides: TGTGCCAGCAGCCTGACGACAGGGCAGAACACTGAAGCTTTCTTT.

This sequence joins TRBV27 and TRBJ2-5; 12 bases are a match to TRBD2. The CDR3 sequence is 15 residues long. Germline V CDR1 and CDR2: MNHEY, SMNVEV (reference sequence). After removal of 6 bases from V and 5 bases from J, the junction contained 7 bases not matched to a gene. Here the CDR3 reads CASSPLAGGPETQYF. The CDR3 DNA reads as TGTGCCAGCAGCCCCCTAGCGGGGGGGCCGGAGACCCAGTACTTC.

The V and J genes are TRBV4-2 and TRBJ2-7; 9 bases line up with TRBD1. Germline CDR1 reads LGHNA; CDR2 reads YNFKEQ. This CDR3 is built from 14 residues. The V segment lost 3 bases and the J segment 5 bases; nucleotides outside the gene matches: 5. CDR3 nucleotide sequence: TGTGCCAGCAGCCAGCCGGGACAGGGAGACGAGCAGTACTTC. It is translated as CASSQPGQGDEQYF.

This chain uses TRBV10-3 with TRBJ1-2; D may be TRBD1 (5 bases). V was clipped by 8 bases and J by 7 bases, with 11 bases between them. The CDR3 has 11 amino acids. The germline gives CDR1 ENHRY, CDR2 SYGVKD. The chain's CDR3 is CAIQTGSGYTF. DNA of the CDR3: TGTGCCATCCAAACAGGTAGTGGCTACACCTTC.

The chain carries TRBV6-5 and TRBJ2-7; 7 bases are shared with TRBD1. Germline loops: CDR1 MNHEY, CDR2 SVGAGI. V lost 6 bases, J lost 3 bases, and 8 bases stayed unmatched. The CDR3 is 14 residues long. The CDR3 sequence: CASRSGTEFYEQYF. The CDR3 DNA follows: TGTGCCAGCAGGTCCGGGACAGAATTCTACGAGCAGTACTTC.

V and J are TRBV7-3 and TRBJ2-1, with 7 bases lining up with TRBD2. J lost 2 bases, V lost 5 bases, and 9 bases had no gene match. The CDR3 is made up of 16 amino acids. Germline CDR1 and CDR2: SGHTA and FQGTGA. The CDR3 spells CASSPEAGLPYNEQFF. Written as DNA, the CDR3 is TGTGCCAGCAGCCCCGAGGCGGGACTACCCTACAATGAGCAGTTCTTC.

The table lists this clone with a count of one. This sequence joins TRBV27 and TRBJ2-6; D is undetermined. V lost 5 bases to trimming and J lost 4 bases, with 6 bases between them. The germline V gene has CDR1 MNHEY and CDR2 SMNVEV (reference sequence). The CDR3 length is 13 residues. The CDR3 coding sequence is TGTGCCAGCAGTAGGGCCGGGGCCAACGTCCTGACTTTC. This translates into CASSRAGANVLTF.

The chain has TRBV4-1 and TRBJ2-5; D could derive from TRBD1 or TRBD2 (5 bases each). Trimming cost V 1 base and J 0 bases, with 12 bases left between them. The germline V gene encodes CDR1 MGHRA and CDR2 YSYEKL. CDR3 length: 16 amino acids. The CDR3 coding sequence is TGCGCCAGCAGCCAAGTAGAGGGGATGGACCAAGAGACCCAGTACTTC. It specifies CASSQVEGMDQETQYF.

The J gene is TRBJ1-4, the V gene TRBV13; possible D gene TRBD1, 5 bases. Trimming pared 0 bases from V and 2 bases from J, leaving 7 bases between. Germline-derived CDR1 and CDR2 are PRHDT and FYEKMQ (reference sequence). The CDR3 runs 15 residues. The chain's CDR3 is CASSLGGDTNEKLFF. In nucleotides, the CDR3 is TGTGCCAGCAGCTTAGGGGGGGATACTAATGAAAAACTGTTTTTT. Filled out from reference TRBV13 and TRBJ1-4, the complete variable domain reads AAGVIQSPRHLIKEKRETATLKCYPIPRHDTVYWYQQGPGQDPQFLISFYEKMQSDKGSIPDRFSAQQFSDYHSELNMSSLELGDSALYFCASSLGGDTNEKLFFGSGTQLSVL.

The chain couples TRBV5-8 to TRBJ2-7, with D unclear. Trimming left V 0 bases short and J 0 bases short, with 16 bases between. The germline gives CDR1 SGHTS, CDR2 YDEGEE. CDR3 size: 17 residues. DNA for the CDR3: TGTGCCAGCAGCTTGGCCAAATGGTCCGGATCCTCCTACGAGCAGTACTTC. Residues: CASSLAKWSGSSYEQYF.

The rearrangement links TRBV7-2 to TRBJ2-7, with D possibly being TRBD2 (6 bases). From germline, CDR1 is SGHTA and CDR2 FQGNSA. The V and J ends lost 2 bases and 3 bases respectively, with 11 bases between them. The CDR3 sequence is 14 residues long. The CDR3 here is CASSLNLGGYEQYF. The CDR3 nucleotides read TGTGCCAGCAGCTTAAATTTGGGGGGCTACGAGCAGTACTTC.

CDR3 sequence (DNA): TGTGCCACCAGCAGTGGTTGGCTCGACAGGATAAACACTGAAGCTTTCTTT. Translating it yields CATSSGWLDRINTEAFF. V is TRBV15 and J is TRBJ1-1; a weak D match, TRBD1 (6 bases). V lost 3 bases, J lost 2 bases, and 19 bases lay in between. The CDR3 consists of 17 residues. Germline CDR1 LNHNV, CDR2 YYDKDF (reference sequence).

This rearrangement joins TRBV9 to TRBJ1-2, with D perhaps matching TRBD1 (6 bases). Germline V lookup: CDR1 SGDLS, CDR2 YYNGEE. The CDR3 length is 15 residues. Trimming removed 0 bases at V and 4 bases at J, with 13 bases between. The CDR3 DNA is TGTGCCAGCAGCGTAGATGGGGGGGCAATCTATGGCTACACCTTC. It specifies CASSVDGGAIYGYTF.

This sequence joins TRBV4-1 and TRBJ2-3, with 8 bases lining up with TRBD2. The CDR3 length is 17 residues. The germline CDR1 and CDR2 sequences are MGHRA and YSYEKL. The V gene end was trimmed by 6 bases and the J gene end by 0 bases; junction bases not matched to a gene: 11. DNA for the CDR3: TGCGCCAGCAGGGACGAACCGACTAGCGTTAGCACAGATACGCAGTATTTT. Amino acids: CASRDEPTSVSTDTQYF.

The CDR3 loop reads CASSSKGDRPSNEKLFF. CDR3 bases: TGTGCCAGCAGCAGCAAGGGGGACAGGCCTTCTAATGAAAAACTGTTTTTT. The V and J genes are TRBV7-9 and TRBJ1-4; 8 nucleotides line up with TRBD1. The CDR3 is made up of 17 amino acids. V shed 5 bases, J shed 3 bases, and the junction held 11 bases outside the gene matches. From germline, CDR1 is SEHNR and CDR2 FQNEAQ (reference sequence).